Presented here are 26 T cell receptor beta chains from one specimen sequenced in a study of beta chain features in type 1 diabetes. Of the isolated RNA, all was reverse transcribed, and so the sequenced material was expressed TCRB transcripts. Libraries were prepared by immunoSEQ multiplex PCR; TCRdb keeps only in-frame clonotypes and omits some of them. The sample holds some 220,000 clones, about 11% seen once. Source material: central memory CD4+ T cells from blood. The receptors originated from a man aged 18 to 30 in good health.

The J gene is TRBJ2-3, the V gene TRBV5-6; D call uncertain. In germline, CDR1 is SGHDT, CDR2 YYEEEE. The CDR3 extends over 15 amino acids. V was trimmed by 0 bases and J by 6 bases, leaving 14 bases between them. The CDR3 here is CASSLAPTSSDTQYF. As DNA, the CDR3 is TGTGCCAGCAGCTTGGCTCCCACCTCGTCGGATACGCAGTATTTT.

This clone was recorded at least ten times. The chain employs TRBV29-1 and TRBJ2-7, with D possibly called TRBD1 or TRBD2 (5 bases each). Germline V lookup: CDR1 SQVTM, CDR2 ANQGSEA. The ends were cut back, 7 bases at V and 7 bases at J, with 11 bases in the middle. The CDR3 extends over 10 amino acids. The CDR3 region is CSAGTAEQYF. The CDR3 nucleotides read TGCAGCGCCGGGACGGCGGAGCAGTACTTC.

This chain links TRBV25-1 with TRBJ1-5, with 8 bases aligning to TRBD1. CDR1 is MGHDK, CDR2 SYGVNS, per germline. V was pared by 4 bases and J by 3 bases, with 11 bases of the junction left unmatched. The CDR3 length is 17 residues. CDR3 nucleotide sequence: TGTGCCAGCAGTGGGTCCGGGACAGGATATCCCAATCAGCCCCAGCATTTT. Its translation is CASSGSGTGYPNQPQHF.

In this sample, this clone turned up many times. The V gene is TRBV5-4, the J gene TRBJ2-5, with D unclear. V was clipped by 0 bases and J by 1 base, with 10 bases between them. Looked up from germline, CDR1 is SGHNT and CDR2 is YYREEE (reference sequence). There are 15 residues in the CDR3. The CDR3 nucleotides read TGTGCCAGCAGCTTGGACCCGGATTTCCAAGAGACCCAGTACTTC. It codes for CASSLDPDFQETQYF.

The chain employs TRBV15 and TRBJ2-3; TRBD2 agrees at 14 bases. J gave up 5 bases and V 2 bases, and 6 bases lay outside the gene matches. This CDR3 has 17 amino acids. Germline lookup yields CDR1 LNHNV and CDR2 YYDKDF (reference sequence). CDR3 nucleotides: TGTGCCACCAGCAGATTCGGACTAGCGGGAGGAAAAGATACGCAGTATTTT. Translated, it gives CATSRFGLAGGKDTQYF.

V usage is TRBV7-8 and J usage is TRBJ1-4; 7 nucleotides line up with TRBD1. Germline V gene lookup returns CDR1 SGHVS and CDR2 FQNEAQ. The CDR3 has 16 amino acids. V was clipped by 4 bases and J by 8 bases; unmatched bases: 13. In nucleotides, the CDR3 is TGTGCCAGCAGCTCACTAGACAGGGCGCGCCAGGAAAAACTGTTTTTT. This encodes CASSSLDRARQEKLFF.

V gene TRBV6-1 combines with J gene TRBJ1-5, with D perhaps matching TRBD1 (6 bases). CDR1 and CDR2 from the germline V gene are MNHNS and SASEGT. This CDR3 region has 15 residues. Deletions cut 4 bases from V and 2 bases from J, with 12 bases between. The CDR3 reads CASSASGEGNQPQHF. The CDR3 nucleotides read TGTGCCAGCAGTGCCTCAGGGGAGGGCAATCAGCCCCAGCATTTT.

The V and J genes are TRBV19 and TRBJ1-5; 7 nucleotides match TRBD1. The germline V gene has CDR1 LNHDA and CDR2 SQIVND (reference sequence). The CDR3 sequence is 14 residues long. The V gene end was trimmed by 11 bases and the J gene end by 3 bases; junction bases not matched to a gene: 10. In DNA form, the CDR3 reads TGTGCCGTTGGAGGGGGCCCCTACAATCAGCCCCAGCATTTT. Protein: CAVGGGPYNQPQHF.

This clone was counted a few times. The chain couples TRBV7-2 to TRBJ2-3; D may be TRBD2 (6 bases). CDR1 SGHTA and CDR2 FQGNSA come from the germline V gene. The CDR3 consists of 15 residues. V dropped 5 bases and J dropped 1 base, with 13 bases sitting between them. CDR3 coding DNA: TGTGCCAGCAGCGAGACTAGAGGGGGCACAGATACGCAGTATTTT. Protein product: CASSETRGGTDTQYF.

This sequence joins TRBV7-7 and TRBJ2-2; the D gene is possibly TRBD2 (6 bases). The germline V gene encodes CDR1 SSHAT and CDR2 FNYEAQ (reference sequence). The CDR3 loop spans 18 amino acids. V was clipped by 1 base and J by 2 bases, with 17 bases between them. CDR3 loop: CASSLVPLSGANTGELFF. Written as DNA, the CDR3 is TGTGCCAGCAGCTTAGTGCCCCTTAGCGGAGCTAACACCGGGGAGCTGTTTTTT.

This clone was detected only a few times. Other DNA sequences in this sample translate to the same CDR3. This sequence joins TRBV7-2 and TRBJ2-1; 7 nucleotides align to TRBD2. The length of the CDR3 is 15 residues. The trim removed 1 base at V and 2 bases at J, leaving 2 bases unmatched. Germline CDR1 SGHTA, CDR2 FQGNSA. The CDR3 DNA reads TGTGCCAGCAGCTTAGAGGCGGGGGCCTACAATGAGCAGTTCTTC. Its translation is CASSLEAGAYNEQFF.

This clone was detected a few times. The rearrangement links TRBV30 to TRBJ2-7; D perhaps matches TRBD2 (5 bases). V lost 2 bases and J lost 0, with 8 bases in between. The germline V gene encodes CDR1 GTSNPN and CDR2 SVGIG (reference sequence). The CDR3 extends over 13 amino acids. DNA of the CDR3: TGTGCCTGGAGTAGAGGGTACTCCTACGAGCAGTACTTC. It translates to CAWSRGYSYEQYF.

This clone was counted between two and nine times. This sequence joins TRBV18 and TRBJ2-1, with 7 bases matching TRBD1. The CDR3 spans 14 residues. V was pared by 3 bases and J by 3 bases, with 2 bases of the junction left unmatched. Germline V gene sequence: CDR1 KGHSH, CDR2 LQKENI. The DNA for the CDR3 is TGTGCCAGCTCACCGGGACAGAACTACAATGAGCAGTTCTTC. Protein sequence: CASSPGQNYNEQFF.

This clone was found a few times. This sequence joins TRBV4-1 and TRBJ1-2; D is unclear. Trimming left V 5 bases short and J 3 bases short, with 13 bases between. Germline V gives CDR1 MGHRA, CDR2 YSYEKL. The CDR3 totals 14 residues. CDR3 residues: CASSSPGGDYGYTF. The CDR3 nucleotides read TGCGCCAGCAGCTCCCCTGGCGGGGACTATGGCTACACCTTC.

This clone was detected a few times. The chain couples TRBV5-1 to TRBJ1-4; TRBD1 is a possible D gene (5 bases). Deletions cut 2 bases from V and 3 bases from J, with 8 bases between. This CDR3 has 14 residues. Germline V gene data show CDR1 as SGHRS and CDR2 as YFSETQ. For the CDR3, the DNA is TGCGCCAGCAGCTTTCAGGGTGCTAATGAAAAACTGTTTTTT. Amino acids: CASSFQGANEKLFF.

The chain carries TRBV7-6 and TRBJ2-2, with a weak D call TRBD2 (6 bases). The germline V and J ends were trimmed by 4 bases and 2 bases, with 17 bases remaining between them. Germline-derived CDR1 and CDR2 are SGHVS and FNYEAQ. This CDR3 has 17 residues. CDR3 in amino acids: CASSSSPAGLNTGELFF. In nucleotides, the CDR3 is TGTGCCAGCAGCTCTAGCCCTGCGGGGCTAAACACCGGGGAGCTGTTTTTT.

This clone was detected only a few times. The chain employs TRBV28 and TRBJ1-3; D call uncertain. V lost 8 bases to trimming and J lost 0 bases, with 5 bases between them. Germline V lookup: CDR1 MDHEN, CDR2 SYDVKM. The CDR3 contains 12 residues. CDR3: CASGSSGNTIYF. The CDR3, as DNA: TGTGCCAGCGGGAGCTCTGGAAACACCATATATTTT.

The chain has TRBV5-1 and TRBJ1-4; D is undetermined. In germline, CDR1 is SGHRS, CDR2 YFSETQ. The CDR3 covers 14 residues. V gave up 2 bases and J gave up 4 bases, with 9 bases separating them. The CDR3 nucleotides read TGCGCCAGCAGCTTCGGCGGGGATAATGAAAAACTGTTTTTT. Translating gives CASSFGGDNEKLFF.

There are a few counts of this clone. This sequence joins TRBV14 and TRBJ1-1, with TRBD1 identical over 9 bases. V lost 1 base, J lost 7 bases, and 7 bases stayed unmatched. Germline V gene data show CDR1 as SGHDN and CDR2 as FVKESK. This CDR3 contains 15 residues. The CDR3 DNA is TGTGCCAGCAGCCAAGTCACAGGGGGCTCTAATGAAGCTTTCTTT. Translation gives CASSQVTGGSNEAFF.

The V call is TRBV30, the J call TRBJ2-3, with 7 nucleotides matching TRBD1. The CDR3 consists of 16 residues. Germline V CDR1 and CDR2: GTSNPN, SVGIG (reference sequence). V shed 2 bases, J shed 6 bases, and the junction held 14 bases outside the gene matches. As DNA, the CDR3 is TGTGCCTGGAGTACCCTTCCGGGACAGACGGTCGATACGCAGTATTTT. It is translated as CAWSTLPGQTVDTQYF.

The V call is TRBV11-2, the J call TRBJ2-3; 7 bases are a match to TRBD2. The CDR3 runs 15 residues. Germline V gene data show CDR1 as SGHAT and CDR2 as FQNNGV. With V trimmed by 5 bases and J by 11 bases, 16 bases remained unmatched. The CDR3 DNA reads TGTGCCAGCAGCCCGAGATGGGAGAAGGGGACTATGCAGTATTTT. It is translated as CASSPRWEKGTMQYF.

The chain links TRBV21-1 to TRBJ2-5; the table's TRBD2 call for D was not verified on the DNA. TRBV21-1 is marked as a pseudogene. The CDR3 runs to 17 residues. The DNA of the CDR3 is TGTGCCAGCAGCAATCCAGAAGAGCGGGAGCACGGGGAGACCCAGTACTTC. This sequence encodes CASSNPEEREHGETQYF.

The chain joins TRBV19 to TRBJ1-2, with unresolved D. With 6 bases removed from V and 8 bases from J, the gap between germline ends came to 16 bases. This CDR3 region has 13 residues. The germline V gene encodes CDR1 LNHDA and CDR2 SQIVND (reference sequence). DNA for the CDR3: TGTGCCAGTAGGAACGGAGGCACGGGAGGCTACACCTTC. Translation: CASRNGGTGGYTF.

This rearrangement joins TRBV10-3 to TRBJ2-1; 7 bases align to TRBD1. CDR3 length: 12 amino acids. V lost 8 bases and J lost 7; bases outside the gene matches: 5. The germline V gene has CDR1 ENHRY and CDR2 SYGVKD. The CDR3 is CAIEGAVNEQFF. DNA for the CDR3: TGTGCCATCGAGGGGGCGGTGAATGAGCAGTTCTTC.

The CDR3 spells CASSDSLSGRSTDTQYF. In DNA form, the CDR3 reads TGTGCCAGCAGTGATTCCCTTAGCGGGAGGAGCACAGATACGCAGTATTTT. The chain is built from TRBV2 and TRBJ2-3; the match to TRBD2 covers 10 bases. From germline, CDR1 is SNHLY and CDR2 FYNNEI. The V gene end was trimmed by 3 bases and the J gene end by 0 bases; junction bases not matched to a gene: 6. The CDR3 is 17 residues long.

This clone was detected only a few times. The rearrangement uses TRBV5-4 and TRBJ2-3; 8 nucleotides align to TRBD1. V shed 4 bases, J shed 2 bases, and the junction held 9 bases outside the gene matches. Germline CDR1 is SGHNT and CDR2 is YYREEE (reference sequence). The CDR3 is 16 amino acids. The CDR3 loop is CASSVPGGDYTDTQYF. The CDR3, as DNA: TGTGCCAGCAGCGTCCCAGGGGGCGACTACACAGATACGCAGTATTTT. Looking up the rest from reference TRBV5-4 and TRBJ2-3 gives the full variable domain: ETGVTQSPTHLIKTRGQQVTLRCSSQSGHNTVSWYQQALGQGPQFIFQYYREEENGRGNFPPRFSGLQFPNYSSELNVNALELDDSALYLCASSVPGGDYTDTQYFGPGTRLTVL.